These 17 T cell receptor beta chains were sequenced from one sample in a study of cytomegalovirus exposure and HLA in healthy donors. In the PCR, 60 Vbeta and 13 Jbeta primers were used. Sequencing used immunoSEQ multiplex PCR; TCRdb keeps in-frame clones, though not all of them. The sample has 110,000 to 150,000 clones, around 73% seen once. The specimen was PBMCs. Receptors originate from a female donor in good health and CMV-seronegative.

The V call is TRBV2, the J call TRBJ2-2, with 7 positions matching TRBD1. The germline V gene has CDR1 SNHLY and CDR2 FYNNEI. CDR3 length equals 16 residues. The junction had 5 bases not matched to a gene; V was cut back by 2 bases and J by 2 bases. The CDR3 DNA reads TGTGCCAGCAGTGAATCCTGGGACAGAAACACCGGGGAGCTGTTTTTT. Translation: CASSESWDRNTGELFF.

The chain carries TRBV7-6 and TRBJ2-5, with TRBD2 matching 7 bases. The CDR3 spans 18 residues. CDR1 and CDR2 (germline): SGHVS, FNYEAQ. The V gene end was trimmed by 5 bases and the J gene end by 2 bases; junction bases not matched to a gene: 17. CDR3 sequence: CASSRRNPERGEQETQYF. The CDR3 nucleotides read TGTGCCAGCAGCCGCCGAAATCCGGAGCGGGGCGAACAAGAGACCCAGTACTTC.

The chain joins TRBV14 to TRBJ1-2; a possible D gene is TRBD1 (6 bases). V lost 0 bases to trimming and J lost 5 bases, with 16 bases between them. Looked up from germline, CDR1 is SGHDN and CDR2 is FVKESK. CDR3 length equals 16 residues. Written as DNA, the CDR3 is TGTGCCAGCAGCCAAGATGGGGGCGGAGTGAATTATGGCTACACCTTC. Its protein is CASSQDGGGVNYGYTF.

The table lists this clone with a few counts. V gene TRBV28 combines with J gene TRBJ1-5, with 10 bases that match TRBD1. The CDR3 extends over 16 amino acids. CDR1 and CDR2 (germline): MDHEN, SYDVKM. V trimming: 6 bases; J trimming: 6 bases; junction bases outside the gene matches: 11. The CDR3 reads CASSPSGTGDGQPQHF. The CDR3, as DNA: TGTGCCAGCAGCCCCTCCGGGACAGGGGACGGTCAGCCCCAGCATTTT. The variable domain in full, with the rest retrieved from reference TRBV28 and TRBJ1-5, is DVKVTQSSRYLVKRTGEKVFLECVQDMDHENMFWYRQDPGLGLRLIYFSYDVKMKEKGDIPEGYSVSREKKERFSLILESASTNQTSMYLCASSPSGTGDGQPQHFGDGTRLSIL.

The chain is built from TRBV25-1 and TRBJ1-3; D not certain. Trimming left V 4 bases short and J 0 bases short, with 10 bases between. The CDR3 length is 15 residues. Germline loops: CDR1 MGHDK, CDR2 SYGVNS. The CDR3 DNA sequence: TGTGCCAGCAGTGCCGGGATTGTCTCTGGAAACACCATATATTTT. It codes for CASSAGIVSGNTIYF.

The gene calls are TRBV19 and TRBJ2-6; 7 bases are a match to TRBD1. Losses at the gene ends were 3 bases for V and 2 bases for J; bases not matched to a gene: 10. The V gene's germline CDR1 is LNHDA and CDR2 SQIVND (reference sequence). This CDR3 contains 18 residues. This CDR3 reads CASSMVRDSGTGANVLTF. The CDR3 DNA reads TGTGCCAGTAGTATGGTGAGGGACAGCGGCACTGGGGCCAACGTCCTGACTTTC. The whole variable domain, remainder taken from reference TRBV19 and TRBJ2-6, is DGGITQSPKYLFRKEGQNVTLSCEQNLNHDAMYWYRQDPGQGLRLIYYSQIVNDFQKGDIAEGYSVSREKKESFPLTVTSAQKNPTAFYLCASSMVRDSGTGANVLTFGAGSRLTVL.

The gene calls are TRBV25-1 and TRBJ1-5; D possibly corresponds to TRBD1 (5 bases). In germline, CDR1 is MGHDK, CDR2 SYGVNS. This CDR3 has 14 residues. Trimming took off 3 bases at V and 4 bases at J, with 10 bases between the two ends. The CDR3 coding sequence is TGTGCCAGCAGTGACTATGGGGGGAATCAGCCCCAGCATTTT. Amino acid sequence: CASSDYGGNQPQHF. The full variable domain, rest sourced from reference TRBV25-1 and TRBJ1-5, is EADIYQTPRYLVIGTGKKITLECSQTMGHDKMYWYQQDPGMELHLIHYSYGVNSTEKGDLSSESTVSRIRTEHFPLTLESARPSHTSQYLCASSDYGGNQPQHFGDGTRLSIL.

DNA of the CDR3: TGCGCCAGCAGCCAAAAAGCCCAAAGGGGGGGCCTTGTCCTGACTTTC. Translated, it gives CASSQKAQRGGLVLTF. The J gene is TRBJ2-6, the V gene TRBV4-3, with D perhaps matching TRBD2 (7 bases). V lost 2 bases, J lost 13 bases, and 21 bases lay in between. The CDR3 runs to 16 residues. Germline-derived CDR1 and CDR2 are LGHNA and YSLEER.

The rearrangement joins TRBV6-5 to TRBJ2-1, with TRBD2 identical over 7 bases. CDR3 length: 15 residues. Germline-derived CDR1 and CDR2 are MNHEY and SVGAGI. The V and J ends lost 0 bases and 15 bases, in that order; junction bases with no gene match: 14. CDR3 nucleotides: TGTGCCAGCAGTTACTCGGCTAGCGGCAGGTTATTAATGTTCTTC. Its protein is CASSYSASGRLLMFF.

V and J are TRBV5-6 and TRBJ1-2, with no clear D. There are 13 residues in the CDR3. Trimming cost V 0 bases and J 7 bases, with 10 bases left between them. Germline V gene sequence: CDR1 SGHDT, CDR2 YYEEEE. The CDR3: CASSLGVRVGYTF. The CDR3 nucleotides are TGTGCCAGCAGCTTGGGAGTTCGGGTTGGCTACACCTTC.

The chain's CDR3 is CASSVAGVDTQYF. In nucleotides, the CDR3 is TGTGCCAGTAGTGTAGCGGGGGTAGATACGCAGTATTTT. The chain is built from TRBV19 and TRBJ2-3; 9 nucleotides align to TRBD2. Germline CDR1 is LNHDA and CDR2 is SQIVND (reference sequence). Trimming removed 5 bases from V and 5 bases from J; junction bases left unmatched: 2. The CDR3 covers 13 residues.

The chain is built from TRBV2 and TRBJ1-4; D perhaps matches TRBD1 (6 bases). The V end lost 5 bases, the J end lost 0 bases, and 13 bases lay between the germline ends. The CDR3 is 16 amino acids. The germline V gene has CDR1 SNHLY and CDR2 FYNNEI. Here the CDR3 DNA reads TGTGCCAGCAGTCGCGGACAGCCGACAACTAATGAAAAACTGTTTTTT. Translation: CASSRGQPTTNEKLFF. Using reference TRBV2 and TRBJ1-4 for the parts outside the CDR3, the full variable domain is EPEVTQTPSHQVTQMGQEVILRCVPISNHLYFYWYRQILGQKVEFLVSFYNNEISEKSEIFDDQFSVERPDGSNFTLKIRSTKLEDSAMYFCASSRGQPTTNEKLFFGSGTQLSVL.

V gene TRBV5-1 combines with J gene TRBJ2-5; a possible D gene is TRBD2 (7 bases). The CDR3 runs 15 residues. Trimming removed 4 bases from V and 6 bases from J, with 19 bases in between. The germline V gene encodes CDR1 SGHRS and CDR2 YFSETQ. CDR3 amino acids: CASSLGGGAVKTQYF. CDR3 sequence (DNA): TGCGCCAGCAGCCTGGGAGGGGGGGCCGTGAAGACCCAGTACTTC. Filled out from reference TRBV5-1 and TRBJ2-5, the complete variable domain reads KAGVTQTPRYLIKTRGQQVTLSCSPISGHRSVSWYQQTPGQGLQFLFEYFSETQRNKGNFPGRFSGRQFSNSRSEMNVSTLELGDSALYLCASSLGGGAVKTQYFGPGTRLLVL.

In regard to this clone: One junction end disagrees with the germline gene, perhaps due to a read error. CDR3 sequence reads: CASSEVLIGDKYGYPF. The CDR3 DNA follows: TGTGCCAGCAGTGAAGTCCTTATCGGTGACAAATATGGCTACCCCTTC. V gene TRBV2 combines with J gene TRBJ1-2, with unresolved D. The CDR3 extends over 16 amino acids. CDR1 is SNHLY, CDR2 FYNNEI, per germline.

This chain joins TRBV5-8 and TRBJ1-6; D is undetermined. CDR1 is SGHTS and CDR2 is YDEGEE in the germline V gene. The CDR3 has 15 residues. Between the trimmed V and J ends, which lost 5 bases and 9 bases, there was a span of 18 bases. CDR3 sequence reads: CASSSGSRLSSPLHF. CDR3 coding DNA: TGTGCCAGCAGTTCTGGATCTAGACTGAGTTCACCCCTCCACTTT.

V and J are TRBV18 and TRBJ2-3; 9 bases align to TRBD2. The CDR3 is made up of 17 amino acids. The trim removed 1 base at V and 3 bases at J, leaving 8 bases unmatched. Germline V lookup: CDR1 KGHSH, CDR2 LQKENI. CDR3 amino acids: CASSPLVAGAGTDTQYF. CDR3 DNA sequence: TGTGCCAGCTCACCACTTGTAGCGGGAGCTGGGACAGATACGCAGTATTTT.

As concerns this clone: At one of its ends the junction is not consistent with the germline gene, which may arise from a read error. Other DNA sequences in the sample encode the same CDR3. CDR3: CASSQEVPVANTGELFF. CDR3 DNA sequence: TGCGCCAGCAGCCAAGAGGTCCCGGTCGCGAACACCGGGGAGCTGTTTTTC. The V call is TRBV4-1, the J call TRBJ2-2; D is perhaps TRBD2 (5 bases). The CDR3 runs 17 residues. Germline loops: CDR1 MGHRA, CDR2 YSYEKL.